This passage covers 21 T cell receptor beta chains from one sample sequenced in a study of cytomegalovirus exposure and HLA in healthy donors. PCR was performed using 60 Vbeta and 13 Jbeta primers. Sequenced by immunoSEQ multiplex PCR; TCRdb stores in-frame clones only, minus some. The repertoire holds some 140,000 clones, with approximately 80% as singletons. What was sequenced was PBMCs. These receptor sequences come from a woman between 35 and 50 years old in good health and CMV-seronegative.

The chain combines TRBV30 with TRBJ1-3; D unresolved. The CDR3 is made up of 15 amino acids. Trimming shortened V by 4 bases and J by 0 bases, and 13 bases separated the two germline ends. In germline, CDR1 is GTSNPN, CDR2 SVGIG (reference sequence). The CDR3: CAWNLLESSGNTIYF. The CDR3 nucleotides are TGTGCCTGGAACTTGCTGGAGAGCTCTGGAAACACCATATATTTT.

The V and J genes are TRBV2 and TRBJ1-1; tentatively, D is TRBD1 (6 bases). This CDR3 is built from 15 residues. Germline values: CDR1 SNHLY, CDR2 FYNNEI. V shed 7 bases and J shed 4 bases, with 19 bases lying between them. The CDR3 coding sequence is TGTGCCAGCACCAAAGGGGGGGCCCATGTCACTGAAGCTTTCTTT. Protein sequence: CASTKGGAHVTEAFF.

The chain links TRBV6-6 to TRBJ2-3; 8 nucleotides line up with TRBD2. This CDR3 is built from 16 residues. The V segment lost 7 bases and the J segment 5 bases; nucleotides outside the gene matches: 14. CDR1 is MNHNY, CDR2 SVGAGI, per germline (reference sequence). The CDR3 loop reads CASKREGGGGRDTQYF. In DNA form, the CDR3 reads TGTGCCAGCAAACGAGAGGGGGGCGGGGGGAGAGATACGCAGTATTTT.

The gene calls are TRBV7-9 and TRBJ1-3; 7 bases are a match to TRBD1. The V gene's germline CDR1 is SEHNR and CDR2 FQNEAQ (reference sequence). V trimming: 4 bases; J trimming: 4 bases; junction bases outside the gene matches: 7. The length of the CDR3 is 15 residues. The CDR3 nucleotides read TGTGCCAGCAGCTCTCGACAGGGTAGAGGAAACACCATATATTTT. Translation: CASSSRQGRGNTIYF.

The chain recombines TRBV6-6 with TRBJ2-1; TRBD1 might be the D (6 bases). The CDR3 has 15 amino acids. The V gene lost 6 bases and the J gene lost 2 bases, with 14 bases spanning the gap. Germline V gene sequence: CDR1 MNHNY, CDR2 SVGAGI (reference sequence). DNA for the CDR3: TGTGCCAGCAGAACTAGACAGGCCCCCTACAATGAGCAGTTCTTC. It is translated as CASRTRQAPYNEQFF.

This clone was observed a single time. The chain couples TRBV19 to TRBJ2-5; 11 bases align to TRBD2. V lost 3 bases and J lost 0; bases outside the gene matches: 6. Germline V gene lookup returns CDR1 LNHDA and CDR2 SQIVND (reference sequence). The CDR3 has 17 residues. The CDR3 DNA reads TGTGCCAGTAGTATCGGGACTAGCGGAATGTACCAAGAGACCCAGTACTTC. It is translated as CASSIGTSGMYQETQYF.

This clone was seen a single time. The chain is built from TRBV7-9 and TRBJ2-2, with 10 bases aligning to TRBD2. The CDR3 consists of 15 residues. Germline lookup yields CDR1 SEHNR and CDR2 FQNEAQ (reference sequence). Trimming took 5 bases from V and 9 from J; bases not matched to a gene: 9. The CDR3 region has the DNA TGTGCCAGCAGCGACCATAGCGGGGGGAGTCGGGAGCTGTTTTTT. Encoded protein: CASSDHSGGSRELFF. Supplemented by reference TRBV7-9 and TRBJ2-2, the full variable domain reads DTGVSQNPRHKITKRGQNVTFRCDPISEHNRLYWYRQTLGQGPEFLTYFQNEAQLEKSRLLSDRFSAERPKGSFSTLEIQRTEQGDSAMYLCASSDHSGGSRELFFGEGSRLTVL.

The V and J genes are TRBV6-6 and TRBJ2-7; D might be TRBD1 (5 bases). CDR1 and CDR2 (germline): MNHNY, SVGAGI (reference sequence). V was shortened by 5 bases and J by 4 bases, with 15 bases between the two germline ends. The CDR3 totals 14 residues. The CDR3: CASSTQQALYEQYF. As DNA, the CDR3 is TGTGCCAGCAGTACTCAACAGGCGCTGTACGAGCAGTACTTC.

CDR3 DNA: TGTGCCAGCAGCCCGGGACTCTGGAAGAGCACTGAAGCTTTCTTT. Its translation is CASSPGLWKSTEAFF. The chain recombines TRBV9 with TRBJ1-1, with a possible D match to TRBD1 (5 bases). V was clipped by 4 bases and J by 4 bases, with 17 bases between them. This CDR3 has 15 amino acids. The germline gives CDR1 SGDLS, CDR2 YYNGEE.

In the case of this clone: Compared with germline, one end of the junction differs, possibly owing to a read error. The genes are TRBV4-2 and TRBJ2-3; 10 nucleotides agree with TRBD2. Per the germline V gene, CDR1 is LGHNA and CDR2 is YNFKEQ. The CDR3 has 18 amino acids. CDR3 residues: CASSQDSSGGVITDAQYF. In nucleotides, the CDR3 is TGTGCCAGCAGCCAAGATTCTAGCGGGGGCGTAATCACAGATGCGCAGTATTTT.

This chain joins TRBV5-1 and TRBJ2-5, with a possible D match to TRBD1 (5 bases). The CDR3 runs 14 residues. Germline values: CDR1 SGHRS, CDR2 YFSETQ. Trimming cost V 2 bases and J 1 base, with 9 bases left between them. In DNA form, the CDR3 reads TGCGCCAGCAGCTTAGGGGCGACCCAAGAGACCCAGTACTTC. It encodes CASSLGATQETQYF.

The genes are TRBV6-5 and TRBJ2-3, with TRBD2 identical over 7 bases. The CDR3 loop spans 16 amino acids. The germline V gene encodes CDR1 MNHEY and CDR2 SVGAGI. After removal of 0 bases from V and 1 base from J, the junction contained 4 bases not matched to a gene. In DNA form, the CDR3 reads TGTGCCAGCAGTTACTCGTCTGGGGGGGGCACAGATACGCAGTATTTT. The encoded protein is CASSYSSGGGTDTQYF.

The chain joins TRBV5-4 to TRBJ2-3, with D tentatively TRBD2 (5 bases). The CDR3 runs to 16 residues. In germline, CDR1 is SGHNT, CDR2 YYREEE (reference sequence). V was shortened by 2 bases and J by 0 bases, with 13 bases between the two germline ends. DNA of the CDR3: TGTGCCAGCAGCTTTGACCTAGCAGCTAGCACAGATACGCAGTATTTT. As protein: CASSFDLAASTDTQYF.

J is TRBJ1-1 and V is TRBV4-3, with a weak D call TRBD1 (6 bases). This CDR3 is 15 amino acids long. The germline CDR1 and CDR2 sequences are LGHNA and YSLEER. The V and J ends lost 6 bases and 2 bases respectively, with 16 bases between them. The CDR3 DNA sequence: TGCGCCAGCAGGGCGGGGGGGGCAGGCAACACTGAAGCTTTCTTT. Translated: CASRAGGAGNTEAFF.

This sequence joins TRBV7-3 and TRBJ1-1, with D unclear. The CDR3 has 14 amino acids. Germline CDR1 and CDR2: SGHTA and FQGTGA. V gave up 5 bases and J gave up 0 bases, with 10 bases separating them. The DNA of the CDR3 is TGTGCCAGCAGCCCGGACTCCTTGAACACTGAAGCTTTCTTT. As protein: CASSPDSLNTEAFF.

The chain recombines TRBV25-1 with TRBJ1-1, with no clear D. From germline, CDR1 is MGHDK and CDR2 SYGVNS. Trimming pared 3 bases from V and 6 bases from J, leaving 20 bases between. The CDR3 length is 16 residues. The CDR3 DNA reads TGTGCCAGCAGTGATTCGTCTCGAGGCAGAACTGCTGAAGCTTTCTTT. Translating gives CASSDSSRGRTAEAFF.

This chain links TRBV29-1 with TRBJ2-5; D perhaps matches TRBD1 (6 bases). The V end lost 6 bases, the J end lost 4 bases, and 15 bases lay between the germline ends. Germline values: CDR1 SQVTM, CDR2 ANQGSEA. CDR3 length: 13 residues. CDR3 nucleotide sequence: TGCAGCGTACCTGGGGGCAGGGCAGAGACCCAGTACTTC. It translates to CSVPGGRAETQYF.

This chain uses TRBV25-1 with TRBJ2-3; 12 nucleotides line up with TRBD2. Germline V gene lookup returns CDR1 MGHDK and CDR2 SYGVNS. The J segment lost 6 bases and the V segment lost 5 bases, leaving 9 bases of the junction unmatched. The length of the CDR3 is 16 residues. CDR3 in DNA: TGTGCCAGCAGTTTGACTAGCGGGGGTGGCGGGGATACGCAGTATTTT. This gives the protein CASSLTSGGGGDTQYF.

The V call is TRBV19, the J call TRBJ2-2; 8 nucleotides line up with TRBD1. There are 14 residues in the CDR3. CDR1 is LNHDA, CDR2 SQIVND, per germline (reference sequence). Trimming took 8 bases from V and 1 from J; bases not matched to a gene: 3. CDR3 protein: CASLGQGNTGELFF. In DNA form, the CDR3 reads TGTGCCAGTCTCGGACAGGGGAACACCGGGGAGCTGTTTTTT.

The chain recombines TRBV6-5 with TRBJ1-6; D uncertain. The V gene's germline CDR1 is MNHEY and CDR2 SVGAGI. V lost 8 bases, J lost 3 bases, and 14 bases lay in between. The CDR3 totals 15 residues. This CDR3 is CASGKLGLYNSPLHF. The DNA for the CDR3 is TGTGCCAGCGGAAAGCTAGGTCTCTATAATTCACCCCTCCACTTT.

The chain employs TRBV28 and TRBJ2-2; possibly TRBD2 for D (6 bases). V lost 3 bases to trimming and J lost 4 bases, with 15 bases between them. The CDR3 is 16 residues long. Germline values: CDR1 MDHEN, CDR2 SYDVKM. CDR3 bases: TGTGCCAGCAGTTTTTGGGGGAGGATAAGCACCGGGGAGCTGTTTTTT. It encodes CASSFWGRISTGELFF.